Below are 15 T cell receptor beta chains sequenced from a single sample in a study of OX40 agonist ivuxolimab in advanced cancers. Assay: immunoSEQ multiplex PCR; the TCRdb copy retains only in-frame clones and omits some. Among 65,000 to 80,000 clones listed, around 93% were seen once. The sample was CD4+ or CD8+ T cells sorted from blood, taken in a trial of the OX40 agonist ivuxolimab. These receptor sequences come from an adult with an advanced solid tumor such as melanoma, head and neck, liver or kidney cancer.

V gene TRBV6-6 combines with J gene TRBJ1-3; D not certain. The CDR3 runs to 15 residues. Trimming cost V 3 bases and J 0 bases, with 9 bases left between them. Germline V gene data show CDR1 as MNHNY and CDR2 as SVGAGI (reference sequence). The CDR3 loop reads CASSYAHYSGNTIYF. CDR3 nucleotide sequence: TGTGCCAGCAGTTATGCCCACTACTCTGGAAACACCATATATTTT.

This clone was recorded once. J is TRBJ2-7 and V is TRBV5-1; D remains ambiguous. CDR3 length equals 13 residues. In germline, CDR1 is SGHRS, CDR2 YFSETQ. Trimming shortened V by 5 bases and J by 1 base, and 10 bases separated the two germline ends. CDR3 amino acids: CASRTGRSYEQYF. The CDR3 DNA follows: TGCGCCAGCAGAACCGGACGTTCCTACGAGCAGTACTTC.

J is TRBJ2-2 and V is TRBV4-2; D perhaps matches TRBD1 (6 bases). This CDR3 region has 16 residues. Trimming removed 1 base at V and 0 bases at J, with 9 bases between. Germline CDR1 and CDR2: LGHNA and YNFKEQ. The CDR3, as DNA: TGTGCCAGCAGCCAAGGGACAGCACCGAACACCGGGGAGCTGTTTTTT. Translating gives CASSQGTAPNTGELFF.

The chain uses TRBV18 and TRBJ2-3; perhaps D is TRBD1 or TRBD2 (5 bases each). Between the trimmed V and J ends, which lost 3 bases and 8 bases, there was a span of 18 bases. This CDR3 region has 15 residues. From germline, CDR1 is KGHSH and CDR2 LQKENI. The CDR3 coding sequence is TGTGCCAGCTCACCCGAGCAGGGACCTGAAGTTACGCAGTATTTT. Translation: CASSPEQGPEVTQYF.

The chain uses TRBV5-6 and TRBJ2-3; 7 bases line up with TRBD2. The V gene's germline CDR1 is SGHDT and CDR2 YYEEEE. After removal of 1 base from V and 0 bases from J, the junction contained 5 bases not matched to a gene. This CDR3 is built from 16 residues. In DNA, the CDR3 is TGTGCCAGCAGCTTGAGAAAGCGGGGTAGCACAGATACGCAGTATTTT. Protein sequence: CASSLRKRGSTDTQYF.

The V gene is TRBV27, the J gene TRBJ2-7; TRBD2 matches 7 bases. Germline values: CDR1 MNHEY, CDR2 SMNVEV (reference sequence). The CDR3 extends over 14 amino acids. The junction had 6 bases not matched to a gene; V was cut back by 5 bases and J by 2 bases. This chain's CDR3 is CASSRGGVAYEQYF. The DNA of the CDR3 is TGTGCCAGCAGTCGTGGGGGGGTAGCCTACGAGCAGTACTTC.

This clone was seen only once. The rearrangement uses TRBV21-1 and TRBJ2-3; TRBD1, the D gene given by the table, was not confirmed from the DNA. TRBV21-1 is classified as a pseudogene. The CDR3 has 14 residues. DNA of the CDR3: TGTGCCAGCAGCCCAGAACAGGTAACAGATACGCAGTATTTT. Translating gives CASSPEQVTDTQYF.

In DNA, the CDR3 is TGTGCCAGCGGGGATAGCGGGAGGCCCTACGAGCAGTACTTC. Residues: CASGDSGRPYEQYF. V and J are TRBV11-3 and TRBJ2-7; TRBD2 agrees at 10 bases. The V gene end was trimmed by 8 bases and the J gene end by 2 bases; junction bases not matched to a gene: 6. Germline loops: CDR1 SGHNT, CDR2 YENEEA. This CDR3 contains 14 residues.

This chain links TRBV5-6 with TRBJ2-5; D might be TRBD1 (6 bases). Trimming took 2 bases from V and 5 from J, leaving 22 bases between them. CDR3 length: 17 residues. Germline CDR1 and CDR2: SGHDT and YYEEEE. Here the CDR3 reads CASSLGFRGPRGETQYF. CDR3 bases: TGTGCCAGCAGCTTAGGGTTCAGGGGTCCCCGCGGCGAGACCCAGTACTTC.

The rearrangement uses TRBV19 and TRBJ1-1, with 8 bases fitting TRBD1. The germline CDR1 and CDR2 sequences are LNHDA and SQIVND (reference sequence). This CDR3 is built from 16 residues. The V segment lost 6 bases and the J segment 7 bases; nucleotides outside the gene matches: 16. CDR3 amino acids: CASSAWSGDRPLEAFF. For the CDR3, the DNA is TGTGCCAGTAGCGCTTGGAGTGGGGACAGGCCTCTTGAAGCTTTCTTT.

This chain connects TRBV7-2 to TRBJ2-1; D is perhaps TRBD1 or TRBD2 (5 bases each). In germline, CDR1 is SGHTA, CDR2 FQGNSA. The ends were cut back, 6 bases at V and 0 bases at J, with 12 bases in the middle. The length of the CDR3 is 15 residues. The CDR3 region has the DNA TGTGCCAGCAGAGGGGACCCCAGCTCCTACAATGAGCAGTTCTTC. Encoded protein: CASRGDPSSYNEQFF.

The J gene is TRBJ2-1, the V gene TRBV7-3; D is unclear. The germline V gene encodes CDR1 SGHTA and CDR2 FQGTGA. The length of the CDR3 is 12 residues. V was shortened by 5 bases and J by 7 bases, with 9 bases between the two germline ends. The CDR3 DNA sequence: TGTGCCAGCAGCAACTTAAGGAATGAGCAGTTCTTC. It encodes CASSNLRNEQFF.

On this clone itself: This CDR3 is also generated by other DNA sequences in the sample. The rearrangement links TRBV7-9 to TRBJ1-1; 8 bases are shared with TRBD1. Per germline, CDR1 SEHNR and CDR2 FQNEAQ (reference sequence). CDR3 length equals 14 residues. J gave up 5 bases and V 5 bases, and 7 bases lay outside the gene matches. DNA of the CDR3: TGTGCCAGCAGCCTAGGGACAGGCAGGACTGAAGCTTTCTTT. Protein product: CASSLGTGRTEAFF.

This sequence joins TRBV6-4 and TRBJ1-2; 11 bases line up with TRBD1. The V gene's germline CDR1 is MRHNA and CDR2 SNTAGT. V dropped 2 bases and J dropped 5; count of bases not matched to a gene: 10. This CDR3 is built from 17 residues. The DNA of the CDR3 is TGTGCCAGCAGTGACGGGACAGGGGGGAAAGGATTTTATGGCTACACCTTC. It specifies CASSDGTGGKGFYGYTF.

This chain's CDR3 is CASSIGQGAGQPQHF. CDR3 nucleotide sequence: TGTGCCAGCAGCATAGGGCAGGGGGCTGGCCAGCCCCAGCATTTT. The rearrangement joins TRBV7-8 to TRBJ1-5, with 8 bases that match TRBD1. The V gene end was trimmed by 5 bases and the J gene end by 7 bases; junction bases not matched to a gene: 10. The CDR3 extends over 15 amino acids. CDR1 and CDR2 (germline): SGHVS, FQNEAQ.